The 17 T cell receptor beta chains below all came from one sample that was sequenced in a study of blood T cell repertoires in COVID-19. Repertoires were generated with immunoSEQ multiplex PCR, while TCRdb's copy carries only in-frame clones and drops some. The table records approximately 30,000 clones, 81% of them present only once. The specimen sequenced was peripheral blood. The receptors stem from a man in his fifties or sixties with active or convalescent COVID-19.

This chain links TRBV27 with TRBJ1-2; a weak D match, TRBD1 (6 bases). V lost 4 bases to trimming and J lost 5 bases, with 8 bases between them. The CDR3 is made up of 12 amino acids. CDR1 is MNHEY, CDR2 SMNVEV, per germline (reference sequence). CDR3 residues: CASSSQGYGYTF. The CDR3 region has the DNA TGTGCCAGCAGTTCCCAGGGGTATGGCTACACCTTC.

The gene calls are TRBV5-1 and TRBJ2-2; D might be TRBD2 (5 bases). Trimming stripped 5 bases from V and 10 bases from J, with 24 bases between. This CDR3 region has 16 residues. The V gene's germline CDR1 is SGHRS and CDR2 YFSETQ. CDR3: CASRNQTLGKPLELFF. The CDR3 coding sequence is TGCGCCAGCAGGAATCAGACACTCGGGAAGCCCTTGGAGCTGTTTTTT.

V is TRBV11-2 and J is TRBJ2-5; 12 bases agree with TRBD2. Trimming took 5 bases from V and 5 from J; bases not matched to a gene: 9. The CDR3 consists of 16 residues. From germline, CDR1 is SGHAT and CDR2 FQNNGV. CDR3 sequence reads: CASSVRLAGARETQYF. CDR3 nucleotides: TGTGCCAGCAGCGTGAGACTAGCGGGAGCTCGCGAGACCCAGTACTTC. The entire variable domain, with the rest obtained from reference TRBV11-2 and TRBJ2-5, is as follows: EAGVAQSPRYKIIEKRQSVAFWCNPISGHATLYWYQQILGQGPKLLIQFQNNGVVDDSQLPKDRFSAERLKGVDSTLKIQPAKLEDSAVYLCASSVRLAGARETQYFGPGTRLLVL.

This chain joins TRBV6-1 and TRBJ2-6, with 7 bases that match TRBD1. Losses at the gene ends were 4 bases for V and 0 bases for J; bases not matched to a gene: 3. The CDR3 extends over 16 amino acids. The germline gives CDR1 MNHNS, CDR2 SASEGT. The DNA for the CDR3 is TGTGCCAGCAGTGTGGGACAGAACTCTGGGGCCAACGTCCTGACTTTC. It encodes CASSVGQNSGANVLTF.

The V call is TRBV15, the J call TRBJ2-2, with TRBD1 as a possible D gene (5 bases). Germline V CDR1 and CDR2: LNHNV, YYDKDF (reference sequence). The CDR3 length is 12 residues. Trimming took off 8 bases at V and 3 bases at J, with 7 bases between the two ends. CDR3 amino acids: CATVGDTGELFF. DNA for the CDR3: TGTGCCACCGTAGGGGACACCGGGGAGCTGTTTTTT.

The chain combines TRBV18 with TRBJ1-3; D is uncertain. The CDR3 totals 14 residues. The germline V gene encodes CDR1 KGHSH and CDR2 LQKENI. The germline V and J ends were trimmed by 3 bases and 4 bases, with 10 bases remaining between them. The CDR3 region is CASSPGGLGNTIYF. CDR3 DNA sequence: TGTGCCAGCTCACCCGGCGGCTTAGGAAACACCATATATTTT. Filled out from reference TRBV18 and TRBJ1-3, the complete variable domain reads NAGVMQNPRHLVRRRGQEARLRCSPMKGHSHVYWYRQLPEEGLKFMVYLQKENIIDESGMPKERFSAEFPKEGPSILRIQQVVRGDSAAYFCASSPGGLGNTIYFGEGSWLTVV.

The V and J genes are TRBV6-6 and TRBJ1-2; 7 bases line up with TRBD1. V was clipped by 4 bases and J by 6 bases; unmatched bases: 5. The CDR3 runs to 13 residues. The germline CDR1 and CDR2 sequences are MNHNY and SVGAGI (reference sequence). The CDR3 spells CASSSLTGDGYTF. The DNA for the CDR3 is TGTGCCAGCAGTTCTCTTACAGGGGATGGCTACACCTTC.

J is TRBJ2-1 and V is TRBV11-3; D unclear. There are 15 residues in the CDR3. Looked up from germline, CDR1 is SGHNT and CDR2 is YENEEA. V dropped 2 bases and J dropped 0 bases, with 8 bases sitting between them. The CDR3 DNA sequence: TGTGCCAGCAGCTTATTACAGAGCTCCTACAATGAGCAGTTCTTC. It specifies CASSLLQSSYNEQFF.

CDR3 DNA: TGTGCCAGCAGGATGGACTGGGATGTAGATACGCAGTATTTT. It specifies CASRMDWDVDTQYF. The chain joins TRBV7-9 to TRBJ2-3, with D perhaps matching TRBD2 (5 bases). Trimming pared 6 bases from V and 5 bases from J, leaving 15 bases between. Germline V gene data show CDR1 as SEHNR and CDR2 as FQNEAQ (reference sequence). CDR3 length equals 14 residues.

The J gene is TRBJ2-7, the V gene TRBV30, with 8 bases matching TRBD2. J lost 5 bases, V lost 2 bases, and 8 bases had no gene match. Germline assignment: CDR1 GTSNPN and CDR2 SVGIG (reference sequence). CDR3 length equals 14 residues. CDR3 DNA sequence: TGTGCCTGGAGTCGCCGGACTAGCACCCACGAGCAGTACTTC. Its translation: CAWSRRTSTHEQYF.

The rearrangement joins TRBV3-1 (or the pseudogene TRBV3-2) to TRBJ2-5; TRBD1 is a possible D gene (6 bases). There are 14 residues in the CDR3. CDR1 and CDR2 from the germline V gene are LGHDT and YNNKEL (reference sequence). Deletions cut 5 bases from V and 5 bases from J, with 15 bases between. CDR3 nucleotide sequence: TGTGCCAGCAGCTGGGACATCTGGGAGGAGACCCAGTACTTC. Its protein product is CASSWDIWEETQYF.

This clone came up a few times. The rearrangement links TRBV20-1 to TRBJ1-1; D gene uncertain. Between the trimmed V and J ends, which lost 6 bases and 9 bases, there was a span of 14 bases. The CDR3 length is 11 residues. Germline values: CDR1 DFQATT, CDR2 SNEGSKA (reference sequence). CDR3 coding DNA: TGCAGTGCATCGGGGTTAAAGAAAGCTTTCTTT. It yields the protein CSASGLKKAFF.

The chain employs TRBV12-3 or TRBV12-4 and TRBJ2-7; no reliable D call. The V end was cut by 7 bases, the J end by 3 bases, with 13 bases between. The CDR3 has 13 residues. As DNA, the CDR3 is TGTGCCAGCACTCTTAGCCTATTCTACGAGCAGTACTTC. Its translation is CASTLSLFYEQYF.

The chain employs TRBV6-5 and TRBJ2-7; the D gene is possibly TRBD2 (6 bases). The CDR3 contains 13 residues. From germline, CDR1 is MNHEY and CDR2 SVGAGI. Between the trimmed V and J ends, which lost 10 bases and 6 bases, there was a span of 19 bases. The CDR3 loop is CANSRGLAVEQYF. Here the CDR3 DNA reads TGTGCCAACTCGAGGGGACTTGCGGTCGAGCAGTACTTC.

The chain couples TRBV27 to TRBJ1-4; possibly TRBD1 for D (5 bases). This CDR3 comprises 14 residues. The germline gives CDR1 MNHEY, CDR2 SMNVEV (reference sequence). Trimming stripped 5 bases from V and 5 bases from J, with 12 bases between. The CDR3 here is CASSRGRLNEKLFF. The CDR3 bases are TGTGCCAGCAGTAGGGGCAGACTGAATGAAAAACTGTTTTTT.

The chain combines TRBV30 with TRBJ1-5; the D gene is possibly TRBD1 (6 bases). Between the trimmed V and J ends, which lost 4 bases and 2 bases, there was a span of 12 bases. This CDR3 is 14 amino acids long. The germline V gene has CDR1 GTSNPN and CDR2 SVGIG (reference sequence). CDR3 coding DNA: TGTGCCTGGAACAGGGACGGAGGCAATCAGCCCCAGCATTTT. It translates to CAWNRDGGNQPQHF.

This chain links TRBV9 with TRBJ2-7, with D perhaps TRBD2 (7 bases). This CDR3 is 14 amino acids long. V lost 4 bases, J lost 7 bases, and 18 bases lay in between. CDR1 SGDLS and CDR2 YYNGEE come from the germline V gene. CDR3 DNA sequence: TGTGCCAGCAGCCTGGGGAGGGGGGCCGGTGAGCAGTACTTC. Protein product: CASSLGRGAGEQYF.